This entry concerns a single TCR beta chain. This specimen belongs to a study of cytomegalovirus exposure and HLA in healthy donors. The CDR3 length is 15 residues. The trim removed 3 bases at V and 6 bases at J, leaving 4 bases unmatched. Germline V gene sequence: CDR1 SEHNR, CDR2 FQNEAQ (reference sequence). The method was immunoSEQ multiplex PCR; TCRdb's version includes in-frame clones alone and lacks a portion of them. In the table there are about 44,000 clones, under 95% of which are singletons. The sequence was collected from a woman between 18 and 30 years old in good health and CMV-seronegative. The chain joins TRBV7-9 to TRBJ2-1, with 11 bases lining up with TRBD1. The sequenced sample consisted of PBMCs. In DNA, the CDR3 is TGTGCCAGCAGCTTGCGGGACAGGGGGGTCAATGAGCAGTTCTTC. Translating gives CASSLRDRGVNEQFF.